A few counts support the clone carrying this TCR beta chain. Its antigen is as yet unknown. This sample is drawn from a study of CD8 T cells in ankylosing spondylitis. Findings of the study overall: Some motif variants had been reported before (in reactive arthritis synovial fluid and blood). Made up of about eight highly homologous variants, a TCR beta motif appeared characteristic of ankylosing spondylitis blood. Clones linked to the disease showed a CD8+ phenotype. They occurred at relatively low frequencies in peripheral blood. Clones linked to disease were reported to show significant enrichment in matched ankylosing spondylitis synovial fluid.

Using its own MiXCR run on the 5' RACE reads, TCRdb lists one record per CDR3 protein. The sample has roughly 700,000 distinct CDR3 sequences, around 20% seen once. The sample taken for sequencing was blood, either unsorted or a sorted T cell fraction (not recorded which). This clonotype was sampled from a male donor with ankylosing spondylitis.

The DNA for the CDR3 is TGCGCCAGCAGGGCCAGCGGGACGTACAATGAGCAGTTCTTC. It translates to CASRASGTYNEQFF. The chain has TRBV5-1 and TRBJ2-1; TRBD2 matches at 7 bases. Germline V gives CDR1 SGHRS, CDR2 YFSETQ. With 5 bases clipped from V and 4 bases from J, the junction kept 6 bases outside the gene matches. CDR3 size: 14 residues.